The 11 T cell receptor beta chains below all came from one sample that was sequenced in a study of T cells after yellow fever vaccination. TCRdb used MiXCR to reprocess the 5' RACE reads, holding one entry per CDR3 protein. The repertoire holds around 340,000 distinct CDR3 sequences, about an eighth seen once, with roughly 3.1% in the top ten. Material: CD4+ T cells sorted from PBMCs, obtained 15 days after the yellow fever booster vaccination. These receptors were taken from a man younger than 30 who received the YFV17D yellow fever vaccine.

This clonotype was found many times. The chain links TRBV9 to TRBJ1-1; unclear D gene. The CDR3 is 13 amino acids. Germline lookup yields CDR1 SGDLS and CDR2 YYNGEE. Trimming removed 4 bases at V and 0 bases at J, with 7 bases between. CDR3 amino acids: CASSRNLNTEAFF. CDR3 nucleotides: TGTGCCAGCAGCAGGAATCTGAACACTGAAGCTTTCTTT.

This clonotype was found a few times. In nucleotides, the CDR3 is TGCGCCAGCAGCCTCCCGGGGGCCACTGAAGCTTTCTTT. This codes for CASSLPGATEAFF. This chain connects TRBV5-1 to TRBJ1-1, with a possible D match to TRBD1 (6 bases). The CDR3 has 13 amino acids. From germline, CDR1 is SGHRS and CDR2 YFSETQ. The V end was cut by 4 bases, the J end by 4 bases, with 11 bases between. The entire variable domain, with the rest obtained from reference TRBV5-1 and TRBJ1-1, is as follows: KAGVTQTPRYLIKTRGQQVTLSCSPISGHRSVSWYQQTPGQGLQFLFEYFSETQRNKGNFPGRFSGRQFSNSRSEMNVSTLELGDSALYLCASSLPGATEAFFGQGTRLTVV.

This clonotype was observed a few times. The chain joins TRBV5-1 to TRBJ2-5; D possibly corresponds to TRBD2 (5 bases). V was cut by 4 bases and J by 2 bases, with 12 bases left in between. The CDR3 length is 14 residues. Germline CDR1 and CDR2: SGHRS and YFSETQ. The CDR3 loop reads CASSPLTGQETQYF. DNA of the CDR3: TGCGCCAGCAGCCCCCTCACGGGACAAGAGACCCAGTACTTC. The full variable domain, its missing parts supplied by reference TRBV5-1 and TRBJ2-5, is KAGVTQTPRYLIKTRGQQVTLSCSPISGHRSVSWYQQTPGQGLQFLFEYFSETQRNKGNFPGRFSGRQFSNSRSEMNVSTLELGDSALYLCASSPLTGQETQYFGPGTRLLVL.

V usage is TRBV6-5 and J usage is TRBJ1-2; D perhaps matches TRBD1 (5 bases). The CDR3 covers 14 residues. Germline V gives CDR1 MNHEY, CDR2 SVGAGI. The V end lost 7 bases, the J end lost 2 bases, and 14 bases lay between the germline ends. CDR3 protein: CASTLGRFNYGYTF. The CDR3 DNA follows: TGTGCCAGCACCCTGGGACGGTTCAACTATGGCTACACCTTC.

The rearrangement links TRBV15 to TRBJ1-3, with D maybe TRBD1 (6 bases). The ends were cut back, 5 bases at V and 1 base at J, with 15 bases in the middle. This CDR3 has 16 residues. Germline CDR1 LNHNV, CDR2 YYDKDF (reference sequence). DNA of the CDR3: TGTGCCACCAGCGTCGGGGGCGCATTGTCTGGAAACACCATATATTTT. It translates to CATSVGGALSGNTIYF.

This clonotype was seen a few times. V is TRBV10-3 and J is TRBJ2-7; TRBD2 matches 11 bases. This CDR3 spans 15 amino acids. V was clipped by 4 bases and J by 4 bases; unmatched bases: 6. Germline CDR1 reads ENHRY; CDR2 reads SYGVKD. In DNA, the CDR3 is TGTGCCATCAGTGCCTCGCCTAGCGGGGGGTACGAGCAGTACTTC. Amino acids: CAISASPSGGYEQYF.

This clonotype was counted ten times or more. The chain carries TRBV12-3 or TRBV12-4 and TRBJ2-3, with a weak D call TRBD2 (6 bases). CDR3 size: 14 residues. Trimming removed 2 bases from V and 3 bases from J, with 9 bases in between. The CDR3: CASSLLGGTDTQYF. CDR3 coding DNA: TGTGCCAGCAGTTTACTGGGGGGAACAGATACGCAGTATTTT.

This chain links TRBV10-3 with TRBJ2-5; TRBD1 might be the D (6 bases). V lost 6 bases, J lost 5 bases, and 16 bases lay in between. Germline V CDR1 and CDR2: ENHRY, SYGVKD. The CDR3 totals 14 residues. The CDR3 DNA follows: TGTGCCATCAGACAGGGCAGAGGGGTCGAGACCCAGTACTTC. Translated: CAIRQGRGVETQYF.

This chain links TRBV20-1 with TRBJ2-5; a weak D match, TRBD2 (5 bases). The CDR3 contains 14 residues. Germline loops: CDR1 DFQATT, CDR2 SNEGSKA (reference sequence). V dropped 3 bases and J dropped 4 bases, with 15 bases sitting between them. This CDR3 is CSARSGSPLETQYF. CDR3 in DNA: TGCAGTGCTAGGTCGGGGAGTCCACTAGAGACCCAGTACTTC.

Only a few counts were recorded for this clonotype. The chain has TRBV5-1 and TRBJ1-3; 8 bases match TRBD1. The CDR3 has 16 residues. In germline, CDR1 is SGHRS, CDR2 YFSETQ. With 6 bases clipped from V and 4 bases from J, the junction kept 12 bases outside the gene matches. The CDR3 bases are TGCGCCAGCAAGCAGGGGGCCAATCTCCCCGGAAACACCATATATTTT. Residues: CASKQGANLPGNTIYF. The variable domain in full, completed from reference TRBV5-1 and TRBJ1-3, reads KAGVTQTPRYLIKTRGQQVTLSCSPISGHRSVSWYQQTPGQGLQFLFEYFSETQRNKGNFPGRFSGRQFSNSRSEMNVSTLELGDSALYLCASKQGANLPGNTIYFGEGSWLTVV.

V is TRBV4-1 and J is TRBJ2-5; unclear D gene. Trimming took off 0 bases at V and 7 bases at J, with 12 bases between the two ends. This CDR3 comprises 14 residues. Germline V gene sequence: CDR1 MGHRA, CDR2 YSYEKL. Written as DNA, the CDR3 is TGCGCCAGCAGCCAAGATGCCGGAGTGGGGACCCAGTACTTC. It is translated as CASSQDAGVGTQYF.